This entry describes one TCR beta chain. As yet, its antigen is unknown. These data are taken from a study of T cell responses to AZD1222 COVID-19 vaccine. The protocol was immunoSEQ multiplex PCR, while the TCRdb copy is restricted to in-frame clones and leaves out a portion. The sample lists approximately 120,000 clones; just over 90% were seen once. CDR1 and CDR2 from the germline V gene are SGHNT and YYREEE (reference sequence). This CDR3 is built from 14 residues. V was trimmed by 1 base and J by 1 base, leaving 8 bases between them. Study outcomes and limitations: Baseline serology detected seropositivity in only 5 to 7 AZD1222 recipients. Across spike, vaccine-associated CD4 TCRs were found, dominant at 160-218 and 743-854. Close to half of all spike-specific TCRs reportedly target regions of the variants that are unmutated.

This receptor was taken from an adult in good health. The sample here was peripheral blood, taken on day 0 of AZD1222 vaccination. The chain combines TRBV5-4 with TRBJ1-1; D not resolved. This CDR3 is CASSLTAGNTEAFF. DNA of the CDR3: TGTGCCAGCAGCTTGACGGCAGGGAACACTGAAGCTTTCTTT.